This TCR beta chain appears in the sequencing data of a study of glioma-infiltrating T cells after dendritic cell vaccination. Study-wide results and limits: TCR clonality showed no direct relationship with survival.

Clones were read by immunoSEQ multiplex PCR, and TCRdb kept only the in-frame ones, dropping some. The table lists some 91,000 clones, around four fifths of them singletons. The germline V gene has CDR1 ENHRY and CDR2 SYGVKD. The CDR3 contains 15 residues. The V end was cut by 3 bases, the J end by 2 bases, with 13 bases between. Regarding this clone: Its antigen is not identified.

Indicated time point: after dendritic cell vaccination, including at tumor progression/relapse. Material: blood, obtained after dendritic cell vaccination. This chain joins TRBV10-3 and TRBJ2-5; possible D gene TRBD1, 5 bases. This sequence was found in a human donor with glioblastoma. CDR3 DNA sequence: TGTGCCATCAGTGATGGGCAGACAGAACAAGAGACCCAGTACTTC. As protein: CAISDGQTEQETQYF.